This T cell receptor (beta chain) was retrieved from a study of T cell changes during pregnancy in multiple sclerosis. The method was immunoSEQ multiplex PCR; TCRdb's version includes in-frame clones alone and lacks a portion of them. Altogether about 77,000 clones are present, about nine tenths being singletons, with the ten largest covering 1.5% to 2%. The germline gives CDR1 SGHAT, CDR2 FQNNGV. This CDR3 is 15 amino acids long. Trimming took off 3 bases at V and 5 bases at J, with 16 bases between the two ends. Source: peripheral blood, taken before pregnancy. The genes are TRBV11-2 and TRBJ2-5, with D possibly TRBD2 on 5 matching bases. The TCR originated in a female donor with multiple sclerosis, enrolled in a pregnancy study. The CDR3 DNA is TGTGCCAGCAGCTTCGGCTATGTGCGCGGGGAGACCCAGTACTTC. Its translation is CASSFGYVRGETQYF.